This T cell receptor beta chain emerged from a study of T cell responses to AZD1222 COVID-19 vaccine. Comments on this clone: Its antigen is still unknown.

Clones were sequenced by immunoSEQ multiplex PCR, and TCRdb holds only the in-frame ones, with some missing. This sample yields roughly 150,000 clones, of which 92% are seen a single time; under 1.2% belongs to the top ten. Study-level findings and limits: Among those given AZD1222, only five to seven were seropositive at baseline.

This specimen consisted of peripheral blood, obtained 28 days after the second AZD1222 dose. This TCR came from an adult who received the AZD1222 COVID-19 vaccine.

The CDR3 here is CASSFGDRSYSNQPQHF. The DNA for the CDR3 is TGTGCCAGCAGCTTCGGGGACAGGTCTTATAGCAATCAGCCCCAGCATTTT. This sequence joins TRBV5-4 and TRBJ1-5; TRBD1 agrees at 8 bases. Germline V lookup: CDR1 SGHNT, CDR2 YYREEE (reference sequence). V shed 2 bases, J shed 0 bases, and the junction held 7 bases outside the gene matches. The CDR3 runs to 17 residues.